This T cell receptor (beta chain) was obtained from a study of cytomegalovirus exposure and HLA in healthy donors. In the study overall: The approximately 120 validation repertoires and the 650 to 850 first-cohort repertoires shared a platform, a later analysis reported. Whole-study results and caveats: The investigators catalogued 150 to 200 TCR beta chains as cytomegalovirus-associated.

Comments on this clone: Its antigen is undetermined.

The CDR3 contains 12 residues. The V gene lost 6 bases and the J gene lost 4 bases, with 10 bases spanning the gap. Germline CDR1 KGHSH, CDR2 LQKENI. The assay was immunoSEQ multiplex PCR, and TCRdb's table has in-frame clones only and misses some. The repertoire holds 97,000 or so clones, with just under 95% as singletons. V and J are TRBV18 and TRBJ2-7; tentative D call: TRBD1 (6 bases). The receptor was derived from a woman aged 18-29 years in good health and CMV-seronegative. The sequencing sample was made of PBMCs. In DNA, the CDR3 is TGTGCCAGCTCGGTTAGGGGGTACGAGCAGTACTTC. It translates to CASSVRGYEQYF.